The T cell receptor (beta chain) under discussion was sequenced for a study of blood T cells in healthy people across ages. Study-wide findings and caveats: The study could not conclusively compare naive and antigen-experienced cells, given its unsorted PBMCs.

Together with a sample-barcoded 5' primer, a J-beta primer mix was included in a second PCR lasting about 6 to 11 cycles. TCRdb re-analysed the 5' RACE reads in MiXCR, keeping a single row per CDR3 protein. The data contain roughly 800,000 distinct CDR3 sequences, about three fifths of them singletons. A few counts support this clonotype. What it binds is unknown. Sequencing was performed on blood. This TCR came from a man aged 25 to 40 in good health.

CDR3 region: CASSFMYEQYF. DNA of the CDR3: TGTGCCAGCAGTTTTATGTACGAGCAGTACTTC. The chain combines TRBV28 with TRBJ2-4; D not certain. Matching the DNA end better, TRBJ2-7 makes the J call doubtful. Per the germline V gene, CDR1 is MDHEN and CDR2 is SYDVKM. The CDR3 is made up of 11 amino acids.